This T cell receptor (beta chain) was recovered during a study of cytomegalovirus exposure and HLA in healthy donors. Findings and caveats of the study: By HLA locus, TCR association rates varied in a later analysis, with DRB1 showing the most and HLA-C the fewest. The authors listed roughly 150 TCR beta chains as cytomegalovirus-associated.

Points on this clone: Its antigen is as yet unknown.

PCR amplification relied on 60 Vbeta primers (plus 13 Jbeta primers). Profiling relied on immunoSEQ multiplex PCR, and the TCRdb table lists in-frame clones only, not all of them. The table counts under 150,000 clones; 2% to 3% lies in the top ten. The CDR3 sequence is 14 residues long. Germline CDR1 SGHNT, CDR2 YYREEE (reference sequence). Unmatched junction bases numbered 6, after V lost 5 bases and J lost 5 bases. Input material: PBMCs. The rearrangement joins TRBV5-4 to TRBJ1-5; 8 bases fit TRBD1. This TCR derives from a man aged 40-49 years in good health and CMV-seronegative. As DNA, the CDR3 is TGTGCCAGCAGTAGGGGGACAGGAGATCAGCCCCAGCATTTT. Amino acid sequence: CASSRGTGDQPQHF.